Following are 14 T cell receptor beta chains from one sample sequenced in a study of blood T cells in healthy people across ages. Together with a sample-barcoded 5' primer, a J-beta primer mix was included in a second PCR lasting about 7 to 12 cycles. TCRdb reprocessed the 5' RACE reads with MiXCR, giving one entry per CDR3 protein. The sample records some 1.5 million distinct CDR3 sequences, approximately 28% being singletons. Sample: blood. The receptors shown here come from a young woman in good health.

This clonotype was found a few times. CDR3 in amino acids: CASSFQGVNEQFF. The CDR3, as DNA: TGTGCCAGCAGCTTTCAGGGGGTCAATGAGCAGTTCTTC. The chain has TRBV7-2 and TRBJ2-1; 7 bases are shared with TRBD1. CDR3 length: 13 residues. V dropped 3 bases and J dropped 6; count of bases not matched to a gene: 2. The germline V gene encodes CDR1 SGHTA and CDR2 FQGNSA.

J is TRBJ2-4 and V is TRBV6-4; D is ambiguous. The germline CDR1 and CDR2 sequences are MRHNA and SNTAGT. V was trimmed by 5 bases and J by 13 bases, leaving 21 bases between them. This CDR3 comprises 14 residues. CDR3 protein: CASSPEGLAHEQYF. The CDR3 DNA reads TGTGCCAGCAGTCCTGAAGGGCTGGCGCATGAGCAGTACTTC.

Written as DNA, the CDR3 is TGTGCCAGCTCCGGGACTCAACCCTACAATGAGCAGTACTTC. It specifies CASSGTQPYNEQYF. J is TRBJ2-1 and V is TRBV9; the D gene is possibly TRBD2 (6 bases). The last part of the DNA fits TRBJ2-7 better; the J call may be wrong. This CDR3 comprises 14 residues. Germline V gives CDR1 SGDLS, CDR2 YYNGEE.

This clonotype has only a few counts. The CDR3 protein is CSASRVDWEETQYF. DNA of the CDR3: TGCAGTGCTAGCCGGGTGGATTGGGAAGAGACCCAGTACTTC. The gene calls are TRBV20-1 and TRBJ2-5; D gene unclear. The CDR3 runs 14 residues. Per the germline V gene, CDR1 is DFQATT and CDR2 is SNEGSKA (reference sequence). V gave up 3 bases and J gave up 3 bases, with 14 bases separating them.

The chain combines TRBV7-9 with TRBJ1-2; no reliable D call. Germline CDR1 SEHNR, CDR2 FQNEAQ (reference sequence). This CDR3 has 13 amino acids. Trimming removed 7 bases at V and 3 bases at J, with 12 bases between. CDR3 loop: CASNQNGDYGYTF. CDR3 coding DNA: TGTGCCAGCAACCAAAATGGTGACTATGGCTACACCTTC.

The chain has TRBV11-2 and TRBJ2-3, with 8 bases matching TRBD1. Unmatched junction bases numbered 1, after V lost 0 bases and J lost 5 bases. The germline gives CDR1 SGHAT, CDR2 FQNNGV. CDR3 size: 14 residues. In DNA, the CDR3 is TGTGCCAGCAGCTTAGAACAGGGGGAAGATACGCAGTATTTT. It encodes CASSLEQGEDTQYF.

This clonotype was picked up one time. The rearrangement links TRBV12-3 or TRBV12-4 to TRBJ2-3; 8 bases line up with TRBD2. There are 16 residues in the CDR3. Trimming at V came to 3 bases and at J to 0 bases, leaving 5 bases not matched to a gene. The CDR3 nucleotides are TGTGCCAGCAGTTTTGAGCGGGGGATGAGCACAGATACGCAGTATTTT. Amino acid sequence: CASSFERGMSTDTQYF.

This clonotype was detected ten times or more. V gene TRBV5-1 combines with J gene TRBJ2-1; no clear D. The CDR3 covers 16 residues. Germline CDR1 reads SGHRS; CDR2 reads YFSETQ. V was shortened by 6 bases and J by 4 bases, with 20 bases between the two germline ends. The CDR3 here is CASTLTGSTIYNEQFF. The CDR3 coding sequence is TGCGCCAGCACCCTGACGGGCTCCACAATTTACAATGAGCAGTTCTTC.

The sample holds one count of this clonotype. V usage is TRBV20-1 and J usage is TRBJ2-7, with a tentative D call TRBD2 (5 bases). This CDR3 region has 13 residues. CDR1 and CDR2 (germline): DFQATT, SNEGSKA (reference sequence). Here the CDR3 reads CSAPRAVGYEQYF. The CDR3 nucleotides are TGCAGCGCCCCGAGGGCCGTAGGGTACGAGCAGTACTTC.

This clonotype was counted ten times or more. J is TRBJ1-2 and V is TRBV7-2, with 7 bases that match TRBD1. The germline V gene encodes CDR1 SGHTA and CDR2 FQGNSA. There are 14 residues in the CDR3. V was pared by 3 bases and J by 10 bases, with 11 bases of the junction left unmatched. The CDR3 bases are TGTGCCAGCAGCTTGTTCCGGGACAGACAAGACTACACCTTC. Protein sequence: CASSLFRDRQDYTF.

The chain combines TRBV5-1 with TRBJ1-1; D gene unclear. Germline V gene sequence: CDR1 SGHRS, CDR2 YFSETQ. This CDR3 has 14 residues. V was pared by 0 bases and J by 0 bases, with 6 bases between. Here the CDR3 DNA reads TGCGCCAGCAGCTTGGGCGAACTGAACACTGAAGCTTTCTTT. It is translated as CASSLGELNTEAFF.

This clonotype was seen more than once but under ten times. This chain links TRBV4-2 with TRBJ2-1, with D maybe TRBD1 (6 bases). Germline V lookup: CDR1 LGHNA, CDR2 YNFKEQ. Between the trimmed V and J ends, which lost 0 bases and 7 bases, there was a span of 28 bases. The CDR3 spans 20 residues. The CDR3 nucleotides read TGTGCCAGCAGCCAAGATCTTACTGTATTGGGCGCAGGGGCAGAGAATGAGCAGTTCTTC. Amino acids: CASSQDLTVLGAGAENEQFF.

V and J are TRBV4-3 and TRBJ1-5; possible D gene TRBD1, 5 bases. V was shortened by 6 bases and J by 4 bases, with 16 bases between the two germline ends. The germline V gene encodes CDR1 LGHNA and CDR2 YSLEER. This CDR3 has 15 residues. The CDR3 loop reads CASSRDRRPNQPQHF. Here the CDR3 DNA reads TGCGCCAGCAGTCGTGACAGACGACCTAATCAGCCCCAGCATTTT.

This clonotype was recorded at least ten times. This rearrangement joins TRBV20-1 to TRBJ2-1; D uncertain. The CDR3 is 12 residues long. V dropped 1 base and J dropped 6 bases, with 7 bases sitting between them. CDR1 DFQATT and CDR2 SNEGSKA come from the germline V gene (reference sequence). CDR3 amino acids: CSARGRGNEQFF. The CDR3 DNA sequence: TGCAGTGCTAGAGGTCGAGGCAATGAGCAGTTCTTC.